This T cell receptor (beta chain) was identified in a study of blood T cell repertoires in COVID-19. Points on this clone: A junction boundary mismatches the germline segment, possibly from a read error.

Study processing details: Estimation of nucleated cell counts was performed using reference gene primer amplification. Method: immunoSEQ multiplex PCR; TCRdb's copy keeps in-frame clones and lacks some. The DNA gave D and trimming, while V, J and clone size come from that table. The data show about 100,000 clones, about 80% seen once. Germline V CDR1 and CDR2: SGHNT, YYREEE (reference sequence). The CDR3 covers 15 residues. Input material: peripheral blood. This receptor was taken from a man aged 65 to 79 with active or convalescent COVID-19. The rearrangement joins TRBV5-4 to TRBJ2-7; 9 nucleotides line up with TRBD1. CDR3 bases: TGTGCCAGCAGCCTCACCGGGACAGGGTCCTTCGAGCAGTACTTC. Amino acid sequence: CASSLTGTGSFEQYF.